Listed here is a single T cell receptor (beta chain). What it binds is not known. Germline-derived CDR1 and CDR2 are SGHNT and YYREEE (reference sequence). The CDR3 is 16 amino acids. V lost 1 base and J lost 4, with 17 bases in between. This specimen comes from a study of cytomegalovirus exposure and HLA in healthy donors. This PCR relied on a set of 60 Vbeta primers and 13 Jbeta primers. This table comes from immunoSEQ multiplex PCR, and its TCRdb copy is limited to in-frame clones, with some not included. The data show approximately 140,000 clones, 65% to 90% seen once. Regarding the study as a whole: The authors later linked a missense DCLRE1C variant to TCR beta V- and J-gene trimming.

The clonotype was recovered from a man between 18 and 29 years old in good health and CMV-seronegative. J is TRBJ2-5 and V is TRBV5-4; D is unclear. The sample comprised PBMCs. The CDR3 is CASSLMGAGPRETQYF. The CDR3 DNA follows: TGTGCCAGCAGCTTGATGGGTGCTGGGCCCCGAGAGACCCAGTACTTC. The full variable domain, in which reference TRBV5-4 and TRBJ2-5 provide the parts outside the CDR3, is ETGVTQSPTHLIKTRGQQVTLRCSSQSGHNTVSWYQQALGQGPQFIFQYYREEENGRGNFPPRFSGLQFPNYSSELNVNALELDDSALYLCASSLMGAGPRETQYFGPGTRLLVL.